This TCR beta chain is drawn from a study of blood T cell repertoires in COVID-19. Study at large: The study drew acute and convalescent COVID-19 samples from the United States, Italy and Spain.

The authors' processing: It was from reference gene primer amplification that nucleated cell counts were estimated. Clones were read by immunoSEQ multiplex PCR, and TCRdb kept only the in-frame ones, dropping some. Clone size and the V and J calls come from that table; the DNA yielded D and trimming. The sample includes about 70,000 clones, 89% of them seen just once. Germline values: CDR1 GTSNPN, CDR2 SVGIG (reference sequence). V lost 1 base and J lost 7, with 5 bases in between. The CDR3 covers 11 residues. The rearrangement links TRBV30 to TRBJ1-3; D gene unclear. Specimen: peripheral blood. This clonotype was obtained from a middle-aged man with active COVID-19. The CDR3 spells CAWSESNTIYF. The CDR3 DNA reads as TGTGCCTGGAGTGAATCGAACACCATATATTTT.